The text below deals with one T cell receptor (beta chain). Antigen unknown. The J segment lost 8 bases and the V segment lost 2 bases, leaving 5 bases of the junction unmatched. The germline CDR1 and CDR2 sequences are ENHRY and SYGVKD. CDR3 length equals 15 residues. Cultured CD4+ T cell DNA was sequenced using the Oncomine TCR Beta short-read assay. TCRdb fed the PCR reads into MiXCR, producing one record per CDR3 protein. The data contain about 13,000 distinct CDR3 sequences, 27% of them seen just once; the ten biggest clones take up under 9.5%. These data are taken from a study of vaccination and CD4 T cells after COVID-19. On the study more broadly: Overlapping SARS-CoV-2, HCoV-NL63, HCoV-OC43 and HCoV-229E spike peptides stimulated the cells.

The study's findings and limits: The great majority, 304 of 307 vaccine-specific clones, proved spike mono-reactive in convalescent patients.

The treatment is: approximately nine-day PBMC culture with coronavirus spike peptide pools or control peptides (ViraFEST assay). Under the ViraFEST approach, antigen-specific T cells were expanded with peptide pools and TCRs subsequently sequenced. The sequencing input was CD4+ T cells from blood, cultured in vitro. This receptor was identified in a human donor who had recovered from COVID-19. The V gene is TRBV10-3, the J gene TRBJ2-1; 11 bases are shared with TRBD1. This CDR3 is CAISEPGQGAYEQFF. The CDR3 DNA reads as TGTGCCATCAGTGAGCCCGGACAGGGGGCGTATGAGCAGTTCTTC.